Below, one T cell receptor (beta chain) is given with its context. This entry is derived from a study of blood T cell repertoires in COVID-19. Turning to the study itself: COVID-19 samples collected from the United States, Italy and Spain covered acute and convalescent phases. Sample material is recorded as cDNA or gDNA derived from T cells, B-cell-depleted T cells, or PBMCs.

The germline gives CDR1 WSHSY, CDR2 SAAADI. The V gene end was trimmed by 4 bases and the J gene end by 4 bases; junction bases not matched to a gene: 4. The CDR3 runs 15 residues. Original data processing: From reference gene primer amplification, estimates of nucleated cell counts were derived. Sequencing was performed with immunoSEQ multiplex PCR; in TCRdb, only in-frame clones are kept and a portion is missing. V and J calls and clone size are given by that table; D and trimming were obtained from the DNA. Here the sample spans about 310,000 clones, approximately 90% being singletons. Sequencing was performed on peripheral blood. This sequence joins TRBV10-2 and TRBJ1-1, with 12 bases that match TRBD1. The TCR originated in a man between 18 and 29 years old with active or convalescent COVID-19. This CDR3 reads CASSGDRGLGTEAFF. Written as DNA, the CDR3 is TGCGCCAGCAGTGGGGACAGGGGGCTGGGCACTGAAGCTTTCTTT.